This TCR beta chain is from a study of neurological immune-mediated disorders. Background on the study: Relapsing-remitting disease was seen in about 90% of the roughly 35 multiple sclerosis patients, and secondary progressive disease was seen in 3.

This clonotype was recorded at least ten times. Its antigen is still unknown. General study findings and limits: One related-CDR3 cluster, found by phylogenetic grouping, held repertoires of 18 of 34 multiple sclerosis patients and is a possible signature.

V gave up 2 bases and J gave up 9 bases; unmatched junction bases: 10. The CDR3 covers 15 residues. 2 million unsorted PBMCs were stored in RNAlater at -80 °C before RNA extraction. The method for making cDNA was 5'RACE, and it used 10-nucleotide random UMIs. TCRdb re-called the 5' RACE reads with MiXCR, one entry per CDR3 protein. The repertoire consists of about 70,000 distinct CDR3 sequences, with 3% to 4% occurring once and the leading ten covering approximately 4.7%. The material sequenced was PBMCs. This TCR derives from a woman between 50 and 59 years old with multiple sclerosis. V is TRBV12-3 or TRBV12-4 and J is TRBJ2-7; 10 nucleotides line up with TRBD2. CDR3 coding DNA: TGTGCCAGCAGTTTATCACTAGCGGGACTGAAGGGGCAGTACTTC. This translates into CASSLSLAGLKGQYF.